This TCR beta chain was documented in a study of blood T cell repertoires in COVID-19. Whole-study context: Sites across the United States, Italy and Spain contributed samples from acute and convalescent COVID-19. PBMCs, B-cell-depleted T cells, or T cells provided the cDNA or gDNA that made up the material.

Using immunoSEQ multiplex PCR, the repertoire was profiled, and TCRdb retains in-frame clones only, with some absent. The sample includes under 25,000 clones, 70% to 90% seen only once; the top ten take around 20%. The V end lost 1 base, the J end lost 2 bases, and 10 bases lay between the germline ends. The length of the CDR3 is 14 residues. Per the germline V gene, CDR1 is SGDLS and CDR2 is YYNGEE. The sample comprised peripheral blood. This sequence joins TRBV9 and TRBJ2-7; D remains unclear. This sequence originates from a woman of 80 years or more with acute or convalescent COVID-19. DNA for the CDR3: TGTGCCAGCAGCGTAACAGCATCTCCCTACGAGCAGTACTTC. It is translated as CASSVTASPYEQYF.